Sequencing of this T cell receptor beta chain was carried out in a study of blood T cells in healthy people across ages (dated by TCRdb to the mid-2010s). General notes on the study: In model experiments, roughly one uniquely barcoded TCR beta cDNA molecule per two T cells was captured by template switching. To avoid experimental bias, donors of different ages were spread randomly across the sequencing lanes. The donors were divided into four age groups: young (average 16 years), middle-aged (roughly 40), aged (about 61) and long-lived (approximately 74). The study measured age-related changes in TCR beta repertoire diversity using deep sequencing normalized with unique cDNA molecular identifiers. Using the same blood draw, the study looked at two additional independent replicas of 1 million unique cDNA reads for two donors, one aged 18 to 30 and the other aged 80 or older. What the work shows at the level of the full study, not this receptor alone: Observed TCR beta diversity per million T cells fell roughly linearly with age, and a significant reduction was already apparent by age around 36. Because donor CMV infection status was unknown, age-related changes in expanded clonotypes were potentially confounded. Total diversity estimates from one million sequenced T cells were considered lower bounds and underestimates. Compared with the aged group, the long-lived group had more naive CD4+ T cells, fewer expanded clones and increased TCR diversity, suggesting age selection. Observed TCR beta diversity correlated strongly with the percentage of naive T cells measured by flow cytometry. Since profiling was done on bulk unsorted PBMCs, naive and antigen-experienced compartments could not be conclusively compared.

Donors were a few dozen systemically healthy Caucasian individuals from Russia aged roughly 6 to 90 years. About 9.6 milliliters of peripheral blood were collected from each donor into EDTA-treated Vacutainer tubes. Ficoll-Paque density-gradient centrifugation was used to isolate PBMCs, with at least 7 million per sample. Total RNA, at least 5.5 micrograms per sample, was extracted from PBMCs with Trizol reagent. For every donor, an aliquot of PBMCs went through flow cytometry to measure the percentages of naive CD45RAhigh/CD27high T cells. Receptors were amplified or captured by 5' RACE. The sequencer was an Illumina HiSeq 2500. A second PCR of roughly 6 to 11 cycles was run with a J-beta primer mix and a sample-barcoded 5' primer. A unique molecular identifier was introduced onto each TCR beta cDNA molecule by a template-switch 5' adaptor carrying 12 random nucleotides. Each sample yielded at least 2.5 million CDR3-containing paired-end reads. The Mint cDNA synthesis kit, primed by a TRBC-specific oligonucleotide, was used to synthesize first-strand cDNA from all RNA. Following uracil-DNA glycosylase treatment, a first 18-cycle PCR with universal primers M1SS and BC2_uni_R was performed on all cDNA. Per the source publication's procedure: Normalization of each sample was performed by random selection of 1 million high-quality reads, each carrying a distinct molecular identifier. Reads with shared molecular identifiers were discarded instead of being binned into consensus sequences. CDR3 identification, clonotype clustering and error correction used MiTCR with a Q25 quality threshold and the strictest error-elimination algorithm. Lower-bound total TCR beta diversity was estimated with a nonparametric unseen species model using Euler transformation. The public reads were quality trimmed at Q25 with fastp and then assembled into clones with MiXCR by TCRdb, keeping productive beta chains. Entries that share a CDR3 protein sequence are merged under the most common genes and DNA. V and J calls and clone size were set by TCRdb, not the authors. In all, the sample holds 630,000 or so distinct CDR3 sequences, and roughly 31% of those were seen once. Roughly 14% of the sample is held by the ten biggest clonotypes.

From the cysteine up to the phenylalanine, the CDR3 has a length of 15 residues. The retained sequence is limited to the CDR3, 45 bases, with the frame set at the first base. The germline V and J ends show losses of 5 bases and 7 bases respectively, and no gene match explains 13 bases of the junction. Looking up the germline V gene yields CDR1 SGHTA and CDR2 FQGNSA. This clonotype was seen only a few times. No antigen is known for it. Base qualities are not at hand, and no much larger clone is one base apart. The sample taken for sequencing was blood. The chain employs TRBV7-2 and TRBJ2-7; the junction holds 8 bases that match TRBD2. The clonotype originates from a woman aged 80 or older in good health. For the CDR3, the sequence is CASSNYFGGGNEQYF. The nucleotides are TGTGCCAGCAGCAACTACTTCGGGGGGGGCAATGAGCAGTACTTC.